These 24 T cell receptor beta chains originate from one sample sequenced in a study of shared clonotypes between healthy human individuals. Method: immunoSEQ multiplex PCR; TCRdb's copy keeps in-frame clones and lacks some. This table has under 600,000 clones, roughly 97% appearing once. The sample comprised naive CD4+ T cells sorted from blood. Specified subset: CD45RA+ positively selected. The receptors come from a woman aged 30 to 39 in good health.

The chain carries TRBV11-1 and TRBJ2-1, with 11 bases aligning to TRBD2. V lost 4 bases to trimming and J lost 8 bases; unmatched junction nucleotides: 10. This CDR3 has 16 amino acids. Germline V gene data show CDR1 as SGHAT and CDR2 as FQDESV (reference sequence). CDR3 sequence reads: CASSSIAGGKRDEQFF. The CDR3 nucleotides are TGTGCCAGCAGCTCAATAGCGGGAGGGAAGAGAGATGAGCAGTTCTTC.

The chain carries TRBV19 and TRBJ2-7; 12 bases map to TRBD1. From germline, CDR1 is LNHDA and CDR2 SQIVND (reference sequence). CDR3 size: 14 residues. V lost 3 bases and J lost 7; bases outside the gene matches: 4. Here the CDR3 reads CASSIGTGGWEQYF. CDR3 coding DNA: TGTGCCAGTAGTATTGGGACAGGGGGCTGGGAGCAGTACTTC.

Comments on this clone: Other DNA sequences in this sample translate to the same CDR3. The rearrangement links TRBV15 to TRBJ2-5; D is uncertain. CDR3 size: 12 residues. Germline V gives CDR1 LNHNV, CDR2 YYDKDF (reference sequence). The V end lost 1 base, the J end lost 2 bases, and 2 bases lay between the germline ends. CDR3 sequence reads: CATSRGQETQYF. CDR3 DNA: TGTGCCACCAGCAGAGGTCAAGAGACCCAGTACTTC.

This chain joins TRBV7-2 and TRBJ2-3; D possibly corresponds to TRBD2 (5 bases). Germline CDR1 and CDR2: SGHTA and FQGNSA. Trimming removed 5 bases at V and 1 base at J, with 19 bases between. The length of the CDR3 is 17 residues. CDR3 DNA: TGTGCCAGCAGCCCTCGATGGACTGGCCTTGGCACAGATACGCAGTATTTT. Its protein is CASSPRWTGLGTDTQYF.

This clone was picked up one time. V usage is TRBV19 and J usage is TRBJ1-1; D uncertain. Germline V gives CDR1 LNHDA, CDR2 SQIVND (reference sequence). With 4 bases removed from V and 0 bases from J, the gap between germline ends came to 12 bases. This CDR3 contains 15 residues. This chain's CDR3 is CASSKLGRMNTEAFF. For the CDR3, the DNA is TGTGCCAGTAGTAAGCTCGGACGGATGAACACTGAAGCTTTCTTT.

The chain has TRBV18 and TRBJ1-5; maybe TRBD1 (5 bases). The V gene's germline CDR1 is KGHSH and CDR2 LQKENI. Deletions cut 0 bases from V and 8 bases from J, with 11 bases between. There are 14 residues in the CDR3. CDR3 nucleotide sequence: TGTGCCAGCTCACCACCGGGGGGAGGTAAGCCCCAGCATTTT. As protein: CASSPPGGGKPQHF.

This chain joins TRBV6-5 and TRBJ2-7; D may match TRBD1 or TRBD2 (5 bases each). This CDR3 has 13 residues. CDR1 is MNHEY, CDR2 SVGAGI, per germline. Trimming took off 6 bases at V and 6 bases at J, with 15 bases between the two ends. As DNA, the CDR3 is TGTGCCAGCAGACTAGGGGTAGTTGGCGAGCAGTACTTC. This encodes CASRLGVVGEQYF.

The chain combines TRBV7-6 with TRBJ2-1, with a tentative D call TRBD2 (5 bases). V was clipped by 2 bases and J by 9 bases, with 14 bases between them. The CDR3 covers 14 residues. In germline, CDR1 is SGHVS, CDR2 FNYEAQ. The CDR3 is CASSLLGRESEQFF. Written as DNA, the CDR3 is TGTGCCAGCAGCTTATTGGGCCGGGAAAGTGAGCAGTTCTTC. Together with reference TRBV7-6 and TRBJ2-1, the CDR3 gives the full variable domain: GAGVSQSPRYKVTKRGQDVALRCDPISGHVSLYWYRQALGQGPEFLTYFNYEAQQDKSGLPNDRFSAERPEGSISTLTIQRTEQRDSAMYRCASSLLGRESEQFFGPGTRLTVL.

The genes are TRBV11-1 and TRBJ2-7; TRBD1 aligns across 7 bases. The CDR3 is 13 residues long. Germline V gene lookup returns CDR1 SGHAT and CDR2 FQDESV (reference sequence). The trim removed 3 bases at V and 6 bases at J, leaving 5 bases unmatched. In DNA, the CDR3 is TGTGCCAGCAGCTTTGACAGGGTAGGCGAGCAGTACTTC. This codes for CASSFDRVGEQYF.

The genes are TRBV10-3 and TRBJ1-2; unclear D gene. The V gene's germline CDR1 is ENHRY and CDR2 SYGVKD. This CDR3 is built from 13 residues. Between the trimmed V and J ends, which lost 4 bases and 5 bases, there was a span of 11 bases. CDR3 DNA sequence: TGTGCCATCAGTGCAGCACAGACGTATGGCTACACCTTC. Residues: CAISAAQTYGYTF.

The chain links TRBV7-9 to TRBJ2-1; no clear D gene. In germline, CDR1 is SEHNR, CDR2 FQNEAQ (reference sequence). V lost 6 bases to trimming and J lost 9 bases, with 12 bases between them. This CDR3 is built from 12 residues. CDR3 sequence (DNA): TGTGCCAGCAGTCACAAGGCTTTTGAGCAGTTCTTC. This gives the protein CASSHKAFEQFF.

The V call is TRBV5-1, the J call TRBJ2-3, with D perhaps assigned TRBD1 or TRBD2 (6 bases each). This CDR3 has 16 residues. Looked up from germline, CDR1 is SGHRS and CDR2 is YFSETQ. The V and J ends lost 6 bases and 6 bases respectively, with 23 bases between them. The CDR3 sequence is CASTEGVGGWTDTQYF. The CDR3 DNA is TGCGCCAGCACCGAAGGTGTGGGGGGCTGGACGGATACGCAGTATTTT.

The V call is TRBV9, the J call TRBJ1-1, with no clear D. V was trimmed by 0 bases and J by 1 base, leaving 10 bases between them. The CDR3 has 15 amino acids. The germline gives CDR1 SGDLS, CDR2 YYNGEE. CDR3: CASSVDYQRNTEAFF. CDR3 in DNA: TGTGCCAGCAGCGTAGACTACCAGAGGAACACTGAAGCTTTCTTT.

The chain uses TRBV5-6 and TRBJ2-7; 7 bases fit TRBD2. The CDR3 covers 14 residues. The junction had 5 bases not matched to a gene; V was cut back by 4 bases and J by 1 base. Germline values: CDR1 SGHDT, CDR2 YYEEEE. CDR3 region: CASSRTRRSYEQYF. As DNA, the CDR3 is TGTGCCAGCAGCAGGACTAGAAGATCCTACGAGCAGTACTTC.

The rearrangement joins TRBV7-9 to TRBJ1-2; 10 bases align to TRBD1. This CDR3 comprises 13 residues. Looked up from germline, CDR1 is SEHNR and CDR2 is FQNEAQ (reference sequence). V shed 6 bases and J 6 bases; nucleotides not matched to a gene: 4. Here the CDR3 reads CASRRQGADGYTF. For the CDR3, the DNA is TGTGCCAGCAGGAGACAGGGGGCAGATGGCTACACCTTC.

This clone was seen only once. This chain uses TRBV29-1 with TRBJ2-6, with a weak D call TRBD1 (5 bases). From germline, CDR1 is SQVTM and CDR2 ANQGSEA. V shed 2 bases and J shed 2 bases, with 7 bases lying between them. The CDR3 is made up of 14 amino acids. CDR3 sequence: CSVELGAGANVLTF. The CDR3 nucleotides are TGCAGCGTTGAACTAGGGGCTGGGGCCAACGTCCTGACTTTC.

J is TRBJ2-5 and V is TRBV5-1; D not resolved. The DNA end favors TRBJ2-7, so the J call may be wrong. The CDR3 totals 11 residues. Germline values: CDR1 SGHRS, CDR2 YFSETQ. CDR3: CASSSLYEQYF. The CDR3 coding sequence is TGCGCCAGCAGCTCACTTTACGAGCAGTACTTC.

The chain recombines TRBV2 with TRBJ1-3; no clear D gene. The CDR3 has 14 residues. CDR1 is SNHLY and CDR2 is FYNNEI in the germline V gene. V lost 2 bases and J lost 0, with 5 bases in between. CDR3 sequence (DNA): TGTGCCAGCAGTGAAATCGACTCTGGAAACACCATATATTTT. Amino acid sequence: CASSEIDSGNTIYF.

The chain carries TRBV5-1 and TRBJ2-2; 8 bases are shared with TRBD2. Germline V CDR1 and CDR2: SGHRS, YFSETQ. The CDR3 length is 16 residues. With 3 bases clipped from V and 2 bases from J, the junction kept 6 bases outside the gene matches. CDR3 amino acids: CASSYNSGTNTGELFF. The DNA for the CDR3 is TGCGCCAGCAGCTACAATAGCGGGACCAACACCGGGGAGCTGTTTTTT.

V is TRBV6-1 and J is TRBJ2-7; 7 bases map to TRBD1. Per germline, CDR1 MNHNS and CDR2 SASEGT. Losses at the gene ends were 6 bases for V and 2 bases for J; bases not matched to a gene: 10. The length of the CDR3 is 15 residues. This CDR3 reads CASSGTRQGPYEQYF. In nucleotides, the CDR3 is TGTGCCAGCAGCGGAACAAGACAGGGCCCCTACGAGCAGTACTTC.

The chain couples TRBV10-2 to TRBJ2-7; 11 bases align to TRBD2. Trimming cost V 5 bases and J 4 bases; bases outside gene matches: 13. The CDR3 spans 17 residues. From germline, CDR1 is WSHSY and CDR2 SAAADI. Here the CDR3 reads CASSSGTSGLKGYEQYF. The CDR3 bases are TGCGCCAGCAGTTCAGGGACTAGCGGCCTCAAGGGATACGAGCAGTACTTC.

This rearrangement joins TRBV5-6 to TRBJ2-3; TRBD2 matches 11 bases. This CDR3 spans 14 amino acids. Germline trimming cut 5 bases from V and 2 bases from J; bases unmatched to any gene: 1. Per germline, CDR1 SGHDT and CDR2 YYEEEE. CDR3 region: CASRGLADTDTQYF. The CDR3 DNA sequence: TGTGCCAGCAGGGGACTAGCGGACACAGATACGCAGTATTTT.

The chain has TRBV7-9 and TRBJ2-1; TRBD1 agrees at 7 bases. Per the germline V gene, CDR1 is SEHNR and CDR2 is FQNEAQ (reference sequence). Trimming took 4 bases from V and 10 from J; bases not matched to a gene: 13. This CDR3 has 15 amino acids. The CDR3 DNA is TGTGCCAGCAGCTCCCGGGACAGCTCTTTCCGCGAGCAGTTCTTC. Translated, it gives CASSSRDSSFREQFF.

The chain combines TRBV30 with TRBJ1-5, with 7 bases identical to TRBD1. Trimming removed 2 bases from V and 5 bases from J; junction bases left unmatched: 3. This CDR3 is built from 13 residues. CDR1 is GTSNPN and CDR2 is SVGIG in the germline V gene (reference sequence). CDR3 nucleotide sequence: TGTGCCTGGAGTATTACAGGGGATCAGCCCCAGCATTTT. Protein sequence: CAWSITGDQPQHF.